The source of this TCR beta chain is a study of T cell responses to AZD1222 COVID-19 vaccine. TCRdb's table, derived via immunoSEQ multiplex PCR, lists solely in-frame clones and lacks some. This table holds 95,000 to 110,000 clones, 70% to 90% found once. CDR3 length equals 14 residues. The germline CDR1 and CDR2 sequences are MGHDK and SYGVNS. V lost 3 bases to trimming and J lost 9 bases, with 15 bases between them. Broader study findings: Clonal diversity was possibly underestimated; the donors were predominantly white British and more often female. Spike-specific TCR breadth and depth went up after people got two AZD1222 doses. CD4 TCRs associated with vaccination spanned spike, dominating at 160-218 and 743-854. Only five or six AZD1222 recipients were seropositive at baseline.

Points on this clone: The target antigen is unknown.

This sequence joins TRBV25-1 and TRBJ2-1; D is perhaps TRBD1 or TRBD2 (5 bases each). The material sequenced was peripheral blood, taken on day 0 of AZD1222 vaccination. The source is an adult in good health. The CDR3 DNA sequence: TGTGCCAGCAGTGAGGTGAGGGGAGTGGGTGAGCAGTTCTTC. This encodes CASSEVRGVGEQFF.